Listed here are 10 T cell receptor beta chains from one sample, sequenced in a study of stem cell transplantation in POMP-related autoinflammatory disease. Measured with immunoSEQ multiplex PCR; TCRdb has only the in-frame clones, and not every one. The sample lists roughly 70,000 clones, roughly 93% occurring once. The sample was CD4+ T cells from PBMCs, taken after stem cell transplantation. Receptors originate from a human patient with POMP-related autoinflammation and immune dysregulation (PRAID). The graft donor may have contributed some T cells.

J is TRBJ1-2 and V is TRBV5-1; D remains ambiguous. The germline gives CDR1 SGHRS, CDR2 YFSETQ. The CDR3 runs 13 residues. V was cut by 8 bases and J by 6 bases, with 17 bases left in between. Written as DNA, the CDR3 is TGCGCCAGTAAACCCTCCCGGGTTGATGGCTACACCTTC. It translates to CASKPSRVDGYTF.

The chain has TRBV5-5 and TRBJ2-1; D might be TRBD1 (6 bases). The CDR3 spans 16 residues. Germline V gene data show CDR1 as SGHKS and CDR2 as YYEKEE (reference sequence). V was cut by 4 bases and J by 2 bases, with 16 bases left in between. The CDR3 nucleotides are TGTGCCAGCAGCCGAACAGGGCTGGGCGCCTACAATGAGCAGTTCTTC. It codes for CASSRTGLGAYNEQFF.

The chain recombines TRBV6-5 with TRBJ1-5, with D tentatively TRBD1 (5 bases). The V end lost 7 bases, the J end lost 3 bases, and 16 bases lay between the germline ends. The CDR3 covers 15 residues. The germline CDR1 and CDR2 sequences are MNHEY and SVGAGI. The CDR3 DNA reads TGTGCCAGCACCCCTTTGGAGGGGTACAATCAGCCCCAGCATTTT. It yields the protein CASTPLEGYNQPQHF.

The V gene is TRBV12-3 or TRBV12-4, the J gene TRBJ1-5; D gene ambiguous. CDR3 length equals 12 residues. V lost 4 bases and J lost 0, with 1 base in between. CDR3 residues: CASSYSNQPQHF. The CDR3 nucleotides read TGTGCCAGCAGTTATAGCAATCAGCCCCAGCATTTT.

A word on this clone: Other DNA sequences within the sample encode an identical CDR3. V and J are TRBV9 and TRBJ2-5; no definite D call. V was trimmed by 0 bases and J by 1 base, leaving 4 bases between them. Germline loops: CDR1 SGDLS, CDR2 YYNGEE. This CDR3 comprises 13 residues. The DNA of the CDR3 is TGTGCCAGCAGCGTAGGGGGCCAAGAGACCCAGTACTTC. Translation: CASSVGGQETQYF.

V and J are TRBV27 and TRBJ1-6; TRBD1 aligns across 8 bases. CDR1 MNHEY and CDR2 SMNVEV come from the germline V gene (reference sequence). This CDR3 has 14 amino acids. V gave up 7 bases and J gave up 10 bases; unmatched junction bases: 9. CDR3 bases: TGTGCCAGCAAGAGGACAGGGACTGTCTCACCCCTCCACTTT. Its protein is CASKRTGTVSPLHF.

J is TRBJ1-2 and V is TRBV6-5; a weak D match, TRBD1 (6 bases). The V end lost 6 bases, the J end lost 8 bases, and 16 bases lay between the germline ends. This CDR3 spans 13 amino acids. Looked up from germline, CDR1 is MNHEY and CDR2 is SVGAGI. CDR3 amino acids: CASRRGFQSGYTF. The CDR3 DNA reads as TGTGCCAGCAGAAGGGGGTTTCAATCGGGCTACACCTTC.

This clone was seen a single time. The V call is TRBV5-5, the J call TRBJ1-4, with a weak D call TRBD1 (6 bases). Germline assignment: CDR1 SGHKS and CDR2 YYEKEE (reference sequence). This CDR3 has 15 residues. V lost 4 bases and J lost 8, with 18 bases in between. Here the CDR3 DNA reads TGTGCCAGCAGCCCATTCCAGGGGACCGGAGAAAAACTGTTTTTT. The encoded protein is CASSPFQGTGEKLFF.

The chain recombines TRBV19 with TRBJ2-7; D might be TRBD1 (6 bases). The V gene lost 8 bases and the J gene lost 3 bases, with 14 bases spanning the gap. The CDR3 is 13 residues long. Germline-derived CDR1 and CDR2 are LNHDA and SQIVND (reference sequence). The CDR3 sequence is CASGRDINYEQYF. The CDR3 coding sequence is TGTGCCAGTGGCCGGGACATCAACTACGAGCAGTACTTC. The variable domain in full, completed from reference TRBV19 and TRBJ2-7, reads DGGITQSPKYLFRKEGQNVTLSCEQNLNHDAMYWYRQDPGQGLRLIYYSQIVNDFQKGDIAEGYSVSREKKESFPLTVTSAQKNPTAFYLCASGRDINYEQYFGPGTRLTVT.

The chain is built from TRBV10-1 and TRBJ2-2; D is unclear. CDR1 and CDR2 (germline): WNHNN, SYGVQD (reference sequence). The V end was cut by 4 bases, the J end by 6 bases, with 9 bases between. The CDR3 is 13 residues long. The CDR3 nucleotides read TGCGCCAGCAGTGGGGGAATCCCCGGGGAGCTGTTTTTT. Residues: CASSGGIPGELFF.